Each of the 13 T cell receptor beta chains below was sequenced from the same sample in a study of shared T cell receptors in the human thymus. Profiled with immunoSEQ multiplex PCR; TCRdb holds only in-frame clones, not every one. The data show hundreds of thousands of clones, with more than 75% seen just once and 0.008% to 0.011% held by the top ten. This same sample was also taken into another study, of human thymus T cells.

The sample consisted of thymocytes. The receptors were gathered from a boy under three years old with a congenital heart defect.

This chain joins TRBV10-1 and TRBJ2-3; 13 bases are a match to TRBD2. After removal of 4 bases from V and 8 bases from J, the junction contained 15 bases not matched to a gene. CDR3 size: 18 residues. Germline V gives CDR1 WNHNN, CDR2 SYGVQD (reference sequence). The CDR3 reads CASSGKTGTSGTSGTQYF. The CDR3 DNA sequence: TGCGCCAGCAGTGGTAAAACTGGGACTAGCGGGACCTCTGGTACGCAGTATTTT.

The rearrangement joins TRBV7-9 to TRBJ2-5; TRBD2 agrees at 7 bases. CDR3 length: 19 amino acids. CDR1 is SEHNR, CDR2 FQNEAQ, per germline (reference sequence). V shed 3 bases, J shed 4 bases, and the junction held 20 bases outside the gene matches. CDR3 region: CASSFQRGGVYPETETQYF. CDR3 sequence (DNA): TGTGCCAGCAGCTTCCAGCGGGGAGGGGTGTATCCGGAGACAGAGACCCAGTACTTC.

This rearrangement joins TRBV11-1 to TRBJ2-1; 15 bases fit TRBD2. The V gene end was trimmed by 4 bases and the J gene end by 3 bases; junction bases not matched to a gene: 7. The CDR3 length is 18 residues. Germline V lookup: CDR1 SGHAT, CDR2 FQDESV (reference sequence). CDR3 bases: TGTGCCAGCAGCTCGGGACTAGCGGGAGGTCCGTTCTACAATGAGCAGTTCTTC. It yields the protein CASSSGLAGGPFYNEQFF.

The chain couples TRBV5-4 to TRBJ2-7, with D perhaps matching TRBD2 (6 bases). This CDR3 spans 15 amino acids. The V end was cut by 0 bases, the J end by 2 bases, with 12 bases between. The germline CDR1 and CDR2 sequences are SGHNT and YYREEE (reference sequence). CDR3 in amino acids: CASSLGGGGAYEQYF. In nucleotides, the CDR3 is TGTGCCAGCAGCTTGGGTGGGGGAGGCGCCTACGAGCAGTACTTC.

The chain links TRBV7-2 to TRBJ2-1; 10 bases line up with TRBD1. V lost 4 bases and J lost 8; bases outside the gene matches: 11. Germline lookup yields CDR1 SGHTA and CDR2 FQGNSA. The CDR3 runs to 16 residues. This CDR3 reads CASSSALTGTGDEQFF. The CDR3 DNA reads as TGTGCCAGCAGCTCGGCCCTCACCGGGACAGGGGATGAGCAGTTCTTC.

The chain uses TRBV12-5 and TRBJ2-4; 8 bases map to TRBD2. The germline CDR1 and CDR2 sequences are LGHNT and FRNRAP. V was clipped by 2 bases and J by 0 bases; unmatched bases: 12. This CDR3 spans 19 amino acids. This CDR3 is CASGLPHRGGPLAKNIQYF. In DNA form, the CDR3 reads TGTGCTAGTGGTTTGCCACACCGGGGGGGCCCACTAGCCAAAAACATTCAGTACTTC.

The rearrangement links TRBV30 to TRBJ1-2; a possible D gene is TRBD1 (5 bases). Germline V lookup: CDR1 GTSNPN, CDR2 SVGIG (reference sequence). The V gene lost 5 bases and the J gene lost 0 bases, with 7 bases spanning the gap. The CDR3 runs to 12 residues. In DNA, the CDR3 is TGTGCCTGGGACAGTGCTAACTATGGCTACACCTTC. Translation gives CAWDSANYGYTF. The variable domain in full, completed from reference TRBV30 and TRBJ1-2, reads SQTIHQWPATLVQPVGSPLSLECTVEGTSNPNLYWYRQAAGRGLQLLFYSVGIGQISSEVPQNLSASRPQDRQFILSSKKLLLSDSGFYLCAWDSANYGYTFGSGTRLTVV.

The chain couples TRBV27 to TRBJ2-4; D perhaps matches TRBD1 (6 bases). Per the germline V gene, CDR1 is MNHEY and CDR2 is SMNVEV (reference sequence). The CDR3 covers 14 residues. The V end lost 6 bases, the J end lost 9 bases, and 18 bases lay between the germline ends. CDR3 in amino acids: CASRPDSPGGIQYF. In DNA form, the CDR3 reads TGTGCCAGCAGACCGGACAGCCCAGGCGGCATTCAGTACTTC.

The chain couples TRBV6-6 to TRBJ2-7, with 9 bases aligning to TRBD1. CDR3 size: 12 residues. Germline-derived CDR1 and CDR2 are MNHNY and SVGAGI (reference sequence). Losses at the gene ends were 6 bases for V and 5 bases for J; bases not matched to a gene: 2. CDR3 sequence (DNA): TGTGCCAGCAGAGACAGGGGGAACGAGCAGTACTTC. Translated: CASRDRGNEQYF.

The chain combines TRBV27 with TRBJ2-4; 9 positions match TRBD1. Unmatched junction bases numbered 3, after V lost 4 bases and J lost 8 bases. The CDR3 totals 13 residues. Germline values: CDR1 MNHEY, CDR2 SMNVEV (reference sequence). The chain's CDR3 is CASSWDRAHIQYF. The CDR3 coding sequence is TGTGCCAGCAGTTGGGACAGGGCCCACATTCAGTACTTC.

The J gene is TRBJ1-3, the V gene TRBV11-2, with a possible D match to TRBD1 (5 bases). Germline V gene sequence: CDR1 SGHAT, CDR2 FQNNGV. V lost 1 base and J lost 8, with 12 bases in between. The CDR3 length is 14 residues. The CDR3: CASSLGRGADTIYF. CDR3 in DNA: TGTGCCAGCAGCTTAGGTAGGGGCGCCGACACCATATATTTT.

The chain employs TRBV13 and TRBJ2-3; the D gene is possibly TRBD1 (6 bases). Germline lookup yields CDR1 PRHDT and CDR2 FYEKMQ (reference sequence). This CDR3 spans 20 amino acids. Between the trimmed V and J ends, which lost 4 bases and 2 bases, there was a span of 28 bases. CDR3 sequence reads: CASSSLPYTGRPSFTDTQYF. DNA of the CDR3: TGTGCCAGCAGCTCCCTACCATACACAGGGCGACCCTCCTTCACAGATACGCAGTATTTT.

The J gene is TRBJ1-2, the V gene TRBV9; TRBD1 might be the D (5 bases). The CDR3 is 14 amino acids. Germline V gene lookup returns CDR1 SGDLS and CDR2 YYNGEE. The V end lost 0 bases, the J end lost 7 bases, and 13 bases lay between the germline ends. The CDR3 bases are TGTGCCAGCAGCGTAGTTCAGGGTAGGGGTGGCTACACCTTC. This translates into CASSVVQGRGGYTF.